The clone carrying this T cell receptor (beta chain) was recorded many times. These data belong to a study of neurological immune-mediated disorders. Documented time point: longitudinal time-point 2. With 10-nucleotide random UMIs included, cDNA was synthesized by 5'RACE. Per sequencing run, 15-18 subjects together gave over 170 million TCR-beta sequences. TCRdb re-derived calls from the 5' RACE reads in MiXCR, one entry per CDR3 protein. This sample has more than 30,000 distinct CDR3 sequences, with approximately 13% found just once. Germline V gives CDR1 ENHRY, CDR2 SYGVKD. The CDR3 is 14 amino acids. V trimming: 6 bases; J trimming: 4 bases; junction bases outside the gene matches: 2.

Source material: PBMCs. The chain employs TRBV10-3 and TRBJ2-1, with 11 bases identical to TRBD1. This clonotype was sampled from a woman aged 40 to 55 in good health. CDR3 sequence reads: CAISGQGAYNEQFF. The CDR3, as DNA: TGTGCCATCAGCGGACAGGGGGCGTACAATGAGCAGTTCTTC.